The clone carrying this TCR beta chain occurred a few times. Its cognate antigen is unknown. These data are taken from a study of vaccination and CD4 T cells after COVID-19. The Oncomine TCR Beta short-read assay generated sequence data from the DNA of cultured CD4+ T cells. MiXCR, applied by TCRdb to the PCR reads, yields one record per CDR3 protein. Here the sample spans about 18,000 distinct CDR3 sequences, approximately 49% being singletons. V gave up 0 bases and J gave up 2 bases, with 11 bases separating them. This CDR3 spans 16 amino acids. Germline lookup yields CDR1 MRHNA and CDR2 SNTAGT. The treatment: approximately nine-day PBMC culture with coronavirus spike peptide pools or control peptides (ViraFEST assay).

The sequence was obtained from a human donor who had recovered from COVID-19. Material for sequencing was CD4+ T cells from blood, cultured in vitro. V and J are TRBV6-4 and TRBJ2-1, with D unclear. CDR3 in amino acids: CASSDSYWQPYNEQFF. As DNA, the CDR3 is TGTGCCAGCAGTGACTCGTACTGGCAGCCCTACAATGAGCAGTTCTTC.